What follows describes a single T cell receptor beta chain. As yet, its antigen is unknown. Per the original methods: Filtering differed because ImmunoSEQ produced junction-only sequences that carried no quality scores. This table comes from immunoSEQ multiplex PCR, and its TCRdb copy is limited to in-frame clones, with some not included. V and J calls and clone size are given by that table; D and trimming were obtained from the DNA. The data contain about 640,000 clones, 55% to 75% of them seen just once; the ten biggest clones take up about 1.7%. CDR1 SGDLS and CDR2 YYNGEE come from the germline V gene. The length of the CDR3 is 19 residues. V gave up 3 bases and J gave up 5 bases; unmatched junction bases: 12. This entry comes from a study of shared clonotypes between healthy human individuals. Notes on the study in general: The expectation was that sequencing depth would affect clonotype sharing among donors. The low donor count limited represented genetic and exposure-history diversity.

CD45RA-negative memory and CD45RA+ naive subsets were split from the CD4+ cells. This receptor was identified in a woman aged 25 to 39 in good health. The chain combines TRBV9 with TRBJ2-2, with 14 bases that match TRBD2. The material sequenced was memory CD4+ T cells sorted from blood. Indicated subset: CD45RA-negative fraction. The chain's CDR3 is CASSGNGTSGSLGTGELFF. CDR3 coding DNA: TGTGCCAGCAGCGGAAACGGGACTAGCGGGAGTCTTGGGACCGGGGAGCTGTTTTTT.